These T cell receptor beta chains were read from a single sample in a study of T cell responses to AZD1222 COVID-19 vaccine. Measured with immunoSEQ multiplex PCR; TCRdb has only the in-frame clones, and not every one. The sample lists some 110,000 clones, about 86% occurring once. Specimen: peripheral blood, collected 28 days after the second AZD1222 dose. These receptors were taken from an adult who received the AZD1222 COVID-19 vaccine. Both conserved end residues are part of each CDR3. D genes are given only for firm matches. Clone sizes are given selectively: once, few, many, or a class where the clone is expanded.

- | - | TRBJ1-6 | TRBV6-5 | TGTGCCAGCAGTTACTCGACATCATATAATTCACCCCTCCACTTT | CASSYSTSYNSPLHF
- | - | TRBJ1-2 | TRBV6-2/TRBV6-3 | TGTGCCAGCAGTACGGGAAAGGGTGGCTACACCTTC | CASSTGKGGYTF
once | - | TRBJ2-1 | TRBV10-3 | TGTGCCATCAGTGCTTCTCTCACAGGGACGTACAATGAGCAGTTCTTC | CAISASLTGTYNEQFF
once | - | TRBJ2-2 | TRBV15 | TGTGCCACCAGCAGAGGTGAGGCCACCGGGGAGCTGTTTTTT | CATSRGEATGELFF
- | - | TRBJ1-2 | TRBV28 | TGTGCCAGCAGCTGGTCGACACTCCCCTATGGCTACACCTTC | CASSWSTLPYGYTF
- | - | TRBJ2-5 | TRBV18 | TGTGCCAGCTCACCACCCCCGGGTCGAGGAGAGACCCAGTACTTC | CASSPPPGRGETQYF
- | TRBD2 | TRBJ2-5 | TRBV24-1 | TGTGCCACCAGTGAGGCTAGCGGGGAATCACAAGAGACCCAGTACTTC | CATSEASGESQETQYF
once | - | TRBJ1-5 | TRBV6-5 | TGTGCCAGTGCCGGAGACGGCAATCAGCCCCAGCATTTT | CASAGDGNQPQHF
large | TRBD1 | TRBJ2-3 | TRBV29-1 | TGCAGCGCGACAGGGGCCACAGATACGCAGTATTTT | CSATGATDTQYF
- | - | TRBJ2-7 | TRBV28 | TGTGCCAGCAGCAGTATAACAGGGTACGAGCAGTACTTC | CASSSITGYEQYF
- | - | TRBJ1-2 | TRBV9 | TGTGCCAGCAGCCCCGACCCTAATGGCTACACCTTC | CASSPDPNGYTF
- | - | TRBJ2-1 | TRBV6-4 | TGTGCCAGCCTGAGGAAACCCGGACTCTTC | CASLRKPGLF
- | - | TRBJ1-2 | TRBV14 | TGTGCCAGCAATTCACGGCCGGAAGGGTGGGCACATGGCTACACCTTC | CASNSRPEGWAHGYTF
- | - | TRBJ1-3 | TRBV7-2 | TGTGCCAGCAGCTTAGGGGCGGAGCCCGGAAACACCATATATTTT | CASSLGAEPGNTIYF
few | - | TRBJ1-1 | TRBV9 | TGTGCCAGCAGCCTTTCATTTTCTCAGAACACTGAAGCTTTCTTT | CASSLSFSQNTEAFF
- | - | TRBJ2-1 | TRBV9 | TGTGCCAGCAGCGTAGCTGAGATGTCCCCCTACAATGAGCAGTTCTTC | CASSVAEMSPYNEQFF
- | - | TRBJ1-2 | TRBV15 | TGTGCCACCAGCAGAGATGGGTTGGGAGTTCCTAACTATGGCTACACCTTC | CATSRDGLGVPNYGYTF